A selection of T cell receptor beta chains follows, all from one sample in a study of shared clonotypes between healthy human individuals. Only in-frame clones appear in the TCRdb table, and some are missing; sequencing was by immunoSEQ multiplex PCR. The table has roughly 2,300,000 clones, roughly 90% seen once. The sequencing sample was made of naive CD4+ T cells from PBMCs. The receptors were gathered from a man between 18 and 29 years old in good health. Some clones in this sample may be carry-over from other donors' samples. CDR3s include the opening cysteine and the closing phenylalanine or tryptophan. D genes are given only for firm matches. Rows may omit the clone size; those that give it use once, few, many or a size class.

j_call clone_size v_call d_call cdr3_aa cdr3_nt
TRBJ2-7 once TRBV5-1 TRBD1 CASSGQGSSYEQYF TGCGCCAGCAGCGGACAGGGAAGCTCCTACGAGCAGTACTTC
TRBJ2-1 NA TRBV27 NA CASSFQRYNEQFF TGTGCCAGCAGCTTCCAGCGGTACAATGAGCAGTTCTTC
TRBJ2-7 NA TRBV28 TRBD1 CASSFKSDRDTPNYEQYF TGTGCCAGCAGTTTTAAATCGGACAGGGATACTCCTAACTACGAGCAGTACTTC
TRBJ2-1 NA TRBV11-2 TRBD2 CASSLGGTSFGEQFF TGTGCCAGCAGCTTAGGAGGGACTAGCTTCGGTGAGCAGTTCTTC
TRBJ1-3 NA TRBV7-6 NA CASSLQGLASGNTIYF TGTGCCAGCAGCTTACAGGGGCTAGCCTCTGGAAACACCATATATTTT
TRBJ1-1 NA TRBV4-1 NA CASSQDKNNRVFF TGCGCCAGCAGCCAAGATAAGAACAACAGGGTTTTCTTT
TRBJ2-1 NA TRBV6-5 NA CASSSWDPSYNEQFF TGTGCCAGCAGTTCGTGGGATCCTTCCTACAATGAGCAGTTCTTC
TRBJ2-6 NA TRBV28 NA CASRGIQGTGANVLTF TGTGCCAGCAGGGGAATCCAAGGGACTGGGGCCAACGTCCTGACTTTC
TRBJ1-3 NA TRBV28 NA CASSSPVPLGGNTIYF TGTGCCAGCAGTAGCCCGGTCCCTCTGGGGGGAAACACCATATATTTT
TRBJ1-1 NA TRBV4-1 NA CASSQARVPNTEAFF TGCGCCAGCAGCCAAGCCCGGGTCCCGAACACTGAAGCTTTCTTT
TRBJ2-5 once TRBV2 NA CASSSFKETQYF TGTGCCAGCAGCTCTTTCAAAGAGACCCAGTACTTC
TRBJ2-7 NA TRBV28 TRBD1 CASSQAGTGDYEQYF TGTGCCAGCAGCCAAGCCGGGACAGGGGACTACGAGCAGTACTTC
TRBJ2-7 NA TRBV27 TRBD2 CASSSGTSGIYEQYF TGTGCCAGCAGTTCCGGGACTAGCGGGATCTACGAGCAGTACTTC
TRBJ2-7 NA TRBV6-5 NA CASSLQGPEQYF TGTGCCAGCAGTTTGCAGGGACCCGAGCAGTACTTC
TRBJ2-1 NA TRBV4-3 TRBD1 CASSHPDRGAYNEQFF TGCGCCAGCAGCCATCCCGACAGGGGCGCTTACAATGAGCAGTTCTTC
TRBJ1-4 NA TRBV4-1 NA CASSRRGEANEKLFF TGCGCCAGCAGCCGCCGGGGGGAGGCCAATGAAAAACTGTTTTTT
TRBJ1-5 NA TRBV30 NA CAWSGGGDQPQHF TGTGCCTGGAGTGGAGGGGGGGATCAGCCCCAGCATTTT
TRBJ2-5 NA TRBV15 NA CATSSQGSKTQYF TGTGCCACCAGCAGCCAGGGGTCAAAGACCCAGTACTTC
TRBJ2-3 NA TRBV5-6 TRBD1 CASSTPGGQGVRTDTQYF TGTGCCAGCAGCACCCCTGGGGGACAGGGAGTACGCACAGATACGCAGTATTTT
TRBJ2-7 NA TRBV18 NA CASSPPERSSYEQYF TGTGCCAGCTCACCACCGGAGAGGAGCTCCTACGAGCAGTACTTC
TRBJ2-4 NA TRBV6-1 NA CASSEASEDSQYF TGTGCCAGCAGTGAAGCGTCAGAGGACAGTCAGTACTTC
TRBJ1-1 NA TRBV10-3 NA CAISGGGGGEAFF TGTGCCATCAGTGGGGGGGGAGGCGGCGAAGCTTTCTTT
TRBJ2-1 NA TRBV11-1 NA CASTPGKSSYNEQFF TGTGCCAGCACGCCCGGGAAGAGCTCCTACAATGAGCAGTTCTTC
TRBJ2-5 NA TRBV4-1 TRBD2 CASSQDGLAGGQETQYF TGCGCCAGCAGCCAAGATGGGCTAGCGGGGGGACAAGAGACCCAGTACTTC
TRBJ2-1 NA TRBV7-2 TRBD2 CASGRLAGVNEQFF TGTGCCAGCGGGCGACTAGCGGGAGTAAATGAGCAGTTCTTC
TRBJ2-1 NA TRBV5-8 NA CASSLTGSPSSYNEQFF TGTGCCAGCAGCTTGACTGGGTCCCCCAGCTCCTACAATGAGCAGTTCTTC
TRBJ2-7 few TRBV5-4 NA CASSLAGPLEQYF TGTGCCAGCAGCTTGGCCGGACCCCTCGAGCAGTACTTC
TRBJ2-5 NA TRBV7-9 NA CATRVGETQYF TGTGCGACGCGGGTAGGCGAGACCCAGTACTTC
TRBJ2-3 NA TRBV9 NA CASSVGGFSTDTQYF TGTGCCAGCAGCGTAGGAGGCTTTAGCACAGATACGCAGTATTTT
TRBJ2-7 NA TRBV9 NA CASSVMLGAPPGEQYF TGTGCCAGCAGCGTCATGCTGGGGGCCCCACCGGGAGAGCAGTACTTC
TRBJ1-2 NA TRBV7-2 NA CASSLEQGNGGYTF TGTGCCAGCAGCTTAGAACAGGGTAATGGTGGCTACACCTTC
TRBJ1-4 NA TRBV4-2 TRBD1 CASSQVDRGAGNEKLFF TGTGCCAGCAGCCAAGTCGACAGGGGCGCGGGTAATGAAAAACTGTTTTTT
TRBJ1-1 NA TRBV5-1 NA CASSIQGIGVNTEAFF TGCGCCAGCAGCATACAGGGAATTGGGGTGAACACTGAAGCTTTCTTT
TRBJ2-7 NA TRBV18 TRBD2 CASSPPGRSHEQYF TGTGCCAGCTCACCTCCCGGGAGGAGCCACGAGCAGTACTTC
TRBJ2-3 NA TRBV11-3 NA CASSWGVDTDTQYF TGTGCCAGCAGCTGGGGAGTGGACACAGATACGCAGTATTTT
TRBJ1-2 NA TRBV5-1 NA CASSVGPGVSDNYGYTF TGCGCCAGCAGCGTGGGACCCGGGGTCTCGGATAACTATGGCTACACCTTC
TRBJ1-1 NA TRBV7-9 NA CASSPLGGTEAFF TGTGCCAGCAGCCCACTGGGGGGCACTGAAGCTTTCTTT
TRBJ1-4 NA TRBV27 TRBD1 CASSLGQGEKLFF TGTGCCAGCAGTCTGGGACAGGGAGAAAAACTGTTTTTT
TRBJ1-1 NA TRBV11-3 TRBD1 CASSFTGGTEAFF TGTGCCAGCAGCTTTACAGGGGGCACTGAAGCTTTCTTT
TRBJ2-7 NA TRBV4-2 TRBD2 CASSPPGLAGVSEQYF TGTGCCAGCAGCCCTCCGGGACTAGCGGGAGTATCCGAGCAGTACTTC
TRBJ1-2 NA TRBV27 TRBD1 CASSLYPTIQGANYGYTF TGTGCCAGCAGTTTATACCCAACCATACAGGGGGCGAACTATGGCTACACCTTC
TRBJ2-1 once TRBV7-6 TRBD2 CASSSRTSGSSYNEQFF TGTGCCAGCAGCTCACGGACTAGCGGGAGCTCCTACAATGAGCAGTTCTTC
TRBJ1-1 NA TRBV9 TRBD1 CASGTGQENTEAFF TGTGCCAGCGGGACTGGACAGGAGAACACTGAAGCTTTCTTT
TRBJ2-5 NA TRBV6-1 NA CASRQGFQETQYF TGTGCCAGCAGACAGGGATTTCAAGAGACCCAGTACTTC
TRBJ2-2 once TRBV7-3 NA CASSLNSPLNTGELFF TGTGCCAGCAGCTTAAACTCCCCACTGAACACCGGGGAGCTGTTTTTT
TRBJ2-2 NA TRBV7-2 NA CATTEGRGSTGELFF TGTGCCACAACAGAGGGACGAGGGAGCACCGGGGAGCTGTTTTTT
TRBJ2-3 NA TRBV7-6 TRBD1 CASSLGMDRGGTDTQYF TGTGCCAGCAGCTTAGGGATGGACAGGGGAGGCACAGATACGCAGTATTTT
TRBJ2-2 NA TRBV12-5 NA CASATGAGDTGELFF TGTGCTAGTGCTACGGGGGCGGGAGACACCGGGGAGCTGTTTTTT
TRBJ1-5 NA TRBV6-5 NA CASSYGAGANQPQHF TGTGCCAGCAGTTACGGGGCAGGGGCTAATCAGCCCCAGCATTTT